Listed below are T cell receptor beta chains from one sample, sequenced in a study of T cell repertoires in cytomegalovirus infection. From the reads, TCRdb called clonotypes with MiXCR, one entry per CDR3 protein. The sample has fewer than 200,000 distinct CDR3 sequences, about an eighth seen once. Sequenced: PBMCs. These receptors were obtained from a human donor in good health (CMV status not recorded). Some clones in this sample may be carry-over from other donors' samples. Both conserved end residues are part of each CDR3. The D gene is left open where the match is weak. Rows give clone size only sometimes, using once, few, many, or a class for an expanded clone.

D	V	size	J	DNA	CDR3
-	TRBV7-2	many	TRBJ2-2	TGTGCCAGCAGCTTAAGGGTTTCCACCGGGGAGCTGTTTTTT	CASSLRVSTGELFF
-	TRBV29-1	few	TRBJ1-2	TGCAGCGTTGAAAACTATGGCTACACCTTC	CSVENYGYTF
-	TRBV6-6	-	TRBJ1-5	TGTGCCAGCTTCGATAGCAATCAGCCCCAGCATTTT	CASFDSNQPQHF
TRBD2	TRBV15	-	TRBJ2-2	TGTGCCACCGTAGCGGGCGCGAACACCGGGGAGCTGTTTTTT	CATVAGANTGELFF
-	TRBV28	many	TRBJ1-5	TGTGCCAGCACCGCGTCGGGGGGGAGCAATCAGCCCCAGCATTTT	CASTASGGSNQPQHF
-	TRBV7-9	-	TRBJ1-1	TGTGCCAGCAGCCCAGGGATCGTTGAAGCTTTCTTT	CASSPGIVEAFF
TRBD1	TRBV12-3/TRBV12-4	few	TRBJ1-2	TGTGCCAGCAGCTTCGGACAGGGGTTTGGCTACACCTTC	CASSFGQGFGYTF
TRBD1	TRBV20-1	many	TRBJ2-6	TGCAGTGCCGAGGACAGGGGGCAAATCTCTGGGGCCAACGTCCTGACTTTC	CSAEDRGQISGANVLTF
-	TRBV29-1	-	TRBJ1-1	TGCAGCTTGTGGGGGGGTGGAAACACTGAAGCTTTCTTT	CSLWGGGNTEAFF
TRBD2	TRBV12-3/TRBV12-4	-	TRBJ2-6	TGTGCCAGCAGTCCGTCTATGGGGGGGTACTCAACCTCTGGGGCCAACGTCCTGACTTTC	CASSPSMGGYSTSGANVLTF
-	TRBV5-5	-	TRBJ2-1	TGTGCCAGCAGCCGACAAGACCCTAGCAGAAACAATGAGCAGTTCTTC	CASSRQDPSRNNEQFF
-	TRBV20-1	-	TRBJ2-7	TGCAGTGCTTCAACTTGGGCCTACGAGCAGTACTTC	CSASTWAYEQYF
-	TRBV7-3	-	TRBJ2-1	TGTGCCAGCAGCCTAGGTAGGGATGAGCAGTTCTTC	CASSLGRDEQFF
-	TRBV10-2	many	TRBJ2-3	TGCGCCAGCAGTCGGGGAGATACGCAGTATTTT	CASSRGDTQYF
TRBD2	TRBV7-6	-	TRBJ2-7	TGTGCCAGCAGCTTAATCACTAGCGGGGGGCGCTACGAGCAGTACTTC	CASSLITSGGRYEQYF
-	TRBV18	many	TRBJ1-5	TGTGCCAGCTCACCCCAGGGAGATAGCAATCAGCCCCAGCATTTT	CASSPQGDSNQPQHF
-	TRBV2	few	TRBJ2-2	TGTGCCAGCAGTGATCCGGGAACCGGGGAGCTGTTTTTT	CASSDPGTGELFF
-	TRBV7-3	many	TRBJ2-1	TGTGCCAGCAGCTTTACAGGGCTGCATGAGCAGTTCTTC	CASSFTGLHEQFF
TRBD2	TRBV28	-	TRBJ2-7	TGTGCCAGCAGCCCAGCAACTAGCGGGAACTCCTACGAGCAGTACTTC	CASSPATSGNSYEQYF
-	TRBV20-1	many	TRBJ1-5	TGCAGTGCTAGAGTCTCTGAGGGCAATCAGCCCCAGCATTTT	CSARVSEGNQPQHF
-	TRBV9	-	TRBJ2-6	TGTGCCAGCAGCGGATCAGACGGCTCTGGGGCCAACGTCCTGACTTTC	CASSGSDGSGANVLTF
-	TRBV29-1	-	TRBJ1-2	TGCAGCGTTGAAGGGGAGGGGTCGAGGGGCTACACCTTC	CSVEGEGSRGYTF
-	TRBV19	-	TRBJ1-1	TGTGCCAGTTTAGACAGGATTGAAGCTTTCTTT	CASLDRIEAFF
-	TRBV4-1	-	TRBJ1-5	TGCGCCAGCAGCCGGGAGAATAGCAATCAGCCCCAGCATTTT	CASSRENSNQPQHF
-	TRBV7-2	many	TRBJ2-5	TGTGCCAGCAGCCTCGTGGGGGGGGCGGGGGAGACCCAGTACTTC	CASSLVGGAGETQYF
TRBD1	TRBV28	many	TRBJ1-6	TGTGCCTGCTTCGCCGGGACAGTCTATAATTCACCCCTCCACTTT	CACFAGTVYNSPLHF
-	TRBV12-3/TRBV12-4	many	TRBJ2-3	TGTGCCAGCAGTTTTGCTCCGGCGGGAAGGGGCACAGATACGCAGTATTTT	CASSFAPAGRGTDTQYF
-	TRBV24-1	many	TRBJ1-1	TGTGCCACCAGTGATTCGGGACACCATGAAGCTTTCTTT	CATSDSGHHEAFF
-	TRBV30	-	TRBJ2-1	TGTGCCTGGAGCGCTTTCGCTGAGCAGTTCTTC	CAWSAFAEQFF
-	TRBV7-6	many	TRBJ1-1	TGTGCCAGCAGCTTGAGGGGGGGACTGATGAACACTGAAGCTTTCTTT	CASSLRGGLMNTEAFF
-	TRBV10-1	-	TRBJ1-1	TGCGCCAGCAGCCCTGAGGTACACACTGAAGCTTTCTTT	CASSPEVHTEAFF